This TCR beta chain was sequenced in a study of post-analysis software for immune sequencing data. The authors incorporated unique molecular identifiers into the TCR beta cDNA libraries. TCRdb reanalysed the PCR reads using MiXCR and keeps one entry per CDR3 protein. The table has around 710,000 distinct CDR3 sequences, about 45% seen once; the top ten hold around 4.7%. For this clonotype: What it recognizes is unknown.

Whole-study results and caveats: Multiple sclerosis patients had significantly lower normalized Chao1 diversity than controls. There were about five TRBV segments more frequent in patients than controls, and TRBV5-6, TRBV5-1 and TRBV20-1 were among them.

The CDR3 runs to 16 residues. Germline lookup yields CDR1 WNHNN and CDR2 SYGVQD (reference sequence). This TCR derives from a girl aged 5 to 17 with multiple sclerosis. The V call is TRBV10-1, the J call TRBJ2-4; 9 bases are a match to TRBD2. The tail of the sequence fits TRBJ2-7 better, so the J call may be wrong. Sequencing was carried out using blood. CDR3 sequence (DNA): TGCGCCAGCACGGGGCAGCCTAGCGGGACGCAGGACGAGCAGTACTTC. This codes for CASTGQPSGTQDEQYF.